One T cell receptor beta chain is described in this entry. What it recognizes is unknown. The CDR3 extends over 16 amino acids. Germline loops: CDR1 LNHDA, CDR2 SQIVND (reference sequence). Losses at the gene ends were 9 bases for V and 4 bases for J; bases not matched to a gene: 12. The source of the sample is a study of T cell responses to AZD1222 COVID-19 vaccine. Across the study: Whether given at about 4 or about 12 weeks, second doses were pooled. Findings of the study overall: None of the repertoires were sampled until the peak T cell response had passed. Unmutated variant regions are reportedly the target of nearly half of TCRs that are spike-specific. Most donors were white British, females outnumbered males, and clonal diversity was possibly underestimated.

Using immunoSEQ multiplex PCR, the repertoire was profiled, and TCRdb retains in-frame clones only, with some absent. The profile shows about 130,000 clones, under 95% of them singletons. The sequences come from peripheral blood, collected on day 0 of AZD1222 vaccination. This receptor was obtained from an adult in good health. The chain links TRBV19 to TRBJ2-5, with 12 bases fitting TRBD1. CDR3 DNA: TGTGCCAGCCGCTCGACGGGACAGGGGGCCGCAGAGACCCAGTACTTC. This gives the protein CASRSTGQGAAETQYF. The entire variable domain, with the rest obtained from reference TRBV19 and TRBJ2-5, is as follows: DGGITQSPKYLFRKEGQNVTLSCEQNLNHDAMYWYRQDPGQGLRLIYYSQIVNDFQKGDIAEGYSVSREKKESFPLTVTSAQKNPTAFYLCASRSTGQGAAETQYFGPGTRLLVL.